This T cell receptor beta chain was sequenced during a study of blood T cell repertoires in COVID-19. Study summary: Spain, Italy and the United States supplied samples that represented acute and convalescent COVID-19. Nucleic acid was either cDNA or gDNA, and it came from T cells, B-cell-depleted T cells, or PBMCs.

Per the original methods: Cell counts per sample came from amplifying reference gene primers. Data came from immunoSEQ multiplex PCR; TCRdb stores just in-frame clones and leaves some out. V, J and clone size are those of that table, while D and trimming were read from the DNA. The data show a few hundred thousand clones, around 85% seen once. This clonotype was obtained from a woman between 18 and 29 years old with acute or convalescent COVID-19. What was sequenced was peripheral blood.

Here the CDR3 DNA reads TGTGCCAGCAGTTACGGGCAACTGAACACTGAAGCTTTCTTT. Encoded protein: CASSYGQLNTEAFF. The chain combines TRBV6-2 or TRBV6-3 with TRBJ1-1; D unclear. Trimming cost V 2 bases and J 0 bases, with 7 bases left between them. Germline CDR1 reads MNHEY; CDR2 reads SVGEGT. The CDR3 has 14 residues.